These 24 T cell receptor beta chains originate from one sample sequenced in a study of blood T cell repertoires in COVID-19. The table came from immunoSEQ multiplex PCR; TCRdb's copy has only in-frame clones and leaves some out. The sample carries around 360,000 clones, roughly 86% recorded once. Input material: PBMCs or T cells enriched from blood (not recorded which). Receptor source: a man aged 35-49 years in a cohort exposed to, infected with or recovered from COVID-19 (not recorded which).

The chain links TRBV5-1 to TRBJ1-2; TRBD1 matches 9 bases. The ends lost 3 bases at V and 4 bases at J; junction bases unmatched: 16. The germline V gene has CDR1 SGHRS and CDR2 YFSETQ. The CDR3 consists of 18 residues. CDR3 residues: CASSSGTGFLQTPYGYTF. The DNA for the CDR3 is TGCGCCAGCAGCTCCGGGACAGGGTTTCTTCAAACACCCTATGGCTACACCTTC. Full variable domain (rest looked up from reference TRBV5-1 and TRBJ1-2): KAGVTQTPRYLIKTRGQQVTLSCSPISGHRSVSWYQQTPGQGLQFLFEYFSETQRNKGNFPGRFSGRQFSNSRSEMNVSTLELGDSALYLCASSSGTGFLQTPYGYTFGSGTRLTVV.

The chain links TRBV9 to TRBJ2-2; unclear D gene. V lost 2 bases and J 1 base, leaving 6 bases between the germline ends. This CDR3 has 14 residues. Germline loops: CDR1 SGDLS, CDR2 YYNGEE. The DNA for the CDR3 is TGTGCCAGCAGCGTTCTACTGAACACCGGGGAGCTGTTTTTT. Amino acids: CASSVLLNTGELFF.

The chain employs TRBV4-1 and TRBJ1-3, with TRBD1 as a possible D gene (5 bases). V was cut by 1 base and J by 2 bases, with 9 bases left in between. The CDR3 has 15 residues. Per germline, CDR1 MGHRA and CDR2 YSYEKL. The CDR3 DNA sequence: TGCGCCAGCAGCCAAGCAGGCAGGGCTGGAAACACCATATATTTT. Protein product: CASSQAGRAGNTIYF.

The V and J genes are TRBV29-1 and TRBJ1-5, with 7 bases identical to TRBD1. The CDR3 length is 13 residues. Unmatched junction bases numbered 7, after V lost 6 bases and J lost 5 bases. Germline-derived CDR1 and CDR2 are SQVTM and ANQGSEA. The CDR3 sequence: CSVAGGQDQPQHF. In DNA form, the CDR3 reads TGCAGCGTCGCAGGGGGTCAGGATCAGCCCCAGCATTTT.

The rearrangement links TRBV5-5 to TRBJ1-3; D possibly corresponds to TRBD1 (6 bases). The CDR3 runs to 15 residues. CDR1 SGHKS and CDR2 YYEKEE come from the germline V gene (reference sequence). V lost 5 bases, J lost 1 base, and 13 bases lay in between. CDR3 DNA: TGTGCCAGCAGGCAAACAGGGTTGTCTGGAAACACCATATATTTT. It is translated as CASRQTGLSGNTIYF.

The chain combines TRBV25-1 with TRBJ1-4; the match to TRBD1 covers 8 bases. Germline CDR1 and CDR2: MGHDK and SYGVNS. The V segment lost 3 bases and the J segment 6 bases; nucleotides outside the gene matches: 3. The CDR3 length is 14 residues. The CDR3 region is CASSDGQGYEKLFF. CDR3 nucleotide sequence: TGTGCCAGCAGTGATGGACAGGGATATGAAAAACTGTTTTTT. Full variable domain (remainder filled in from reference TRBV25-1 and TRBJ1-4): EADIYQTPRYLVIGTGKKITLECSQTMGHDKMYWYQQDPGMELHLIHYSYGVNSTEKGDLSSESTVSRIRTEHFPLTLESARPSHTSQYLCASSDGQGYEKLFFGSGTQLSVL.

J is TRBJ1-2 and V is TRBV18, with 7 bases matching TRBD1. Germline V CDR1 and CDR2: KGHSH, LQKENI. This CDR3 region has 14 residues. The V gene end was trimmed by 6 bases and the J gene end by 5 bases; junction bases not matched to a gene: 9. The CDR3 sequence is CASSPTTGEYGYTF. CDR3 nucleotides: TGTGCCAGCTCCCCGACTACAGGGGAATATGGCTACACCTTC.

This chain connects TRBV19 to TRBJ1-5, with 7 bases matching TRBD1. The CDR3 is 15 residues long. The germline V gene has CDR1 LNHDA and CDR2 SQIVND (reference sequence). Trimming took 7 bases from V and 2 from J; bases not matched to a gene: 8. CDR3 region: CASTETGLGNQPQHF. CDR3 nucleotide sequence: TGTGCCAGTACGGAGACAGGGCTAGGCAATCAGCCCCAGCATTTT.

The J gene is TRBJ2-3, the V gene TRBV7-9; D is ambiguous. The length of the CDR3 is 16 residues. V was pared by 1 base and J by 3 bases, with 14 bases between. CDR1 and CDR2 from the germline V gene are SEHNR and FQNEAQ (reference sequence). CDR3 nucleotides: TGTGCCAGCAGCTTAGGTGTACAGCTTAGGACAGATACGCAGTATTTT. This encodes CASSLGVQLRTDTQYF.

CDR3 residues: CASSPWTGGEGYTF. The DNA for the CDR3 is TGTGCCAGCTCACCCTGGACAGGGGGCGAGGGCTACACCTTC. V and J are TRBV18 and TRBJ1-2; 11 positions match TRBD1. V lost 3 bases and J lost 8; bases outside the gene matches: 5. CDR3 length: 14 residues. Germline assignment: CDR1 KGHSH and CDR2 LQKENI.

J is TRBJ2-6 and V is TRBV5-1; D is perhaps TRBD2 (5 bases). This CDR3 comprises 17 residues. The germline gives CDR1 SGHRS, CDR2 YFSETQ. Trimming stripped 3 bases from V and 0 bases from J, with 13 bases between. The CDR3 coding sequence is TGCGCCAGCAGCTCGCTCTCGGGGTTCTCTGGGGCCAACGTCCTGACTTTC. As protein: CASSSLSGFSGANVLTF. The whole variable domain, filled in from reference TRBV5-1 and TRBJ2-6, reads KAGVTQTPRYLIKTRGQQVTLSCSPISGHRSVSWYQQTPGQGLQFLFEYFSETQRNKGNFPGRFSGRQFSNSRSEMNVSTLELGDSALYLCASSSLSGFSGANVLTFGAGSRLTVL.

The rearrangement links TRBV5-1 to TRBJ1-2; 7 positions agree with TRBD1. The germline CDR1 and CDR2 sequences are SGHRS and YFSETQ. Trimming removed 2 bases from V and 5 bases from J; junction bases left unmatched: 6. The CDR3 extends over 14 amino acids. For the CDR3, the DNA is TGCGCCAGCAGCTTAACAGGGGACTCATATGGCTACACCTTC. Translation: CASSLTGDSYGYTF.

The chain is built from TRBV10-3 and TRBJ1-1, with unresolved D. Looked up from germline, CDR1 is ENHRY and CDR2 is SYGVKD. This CDR3 region has 18 residues. With 5 bases removed from V and 3 bases from J, the gap between germline ends came to 25 bases. The CDR3 DNA follows: TGTGCCATCAGTAAACAGTGGGCGGGAGAAGTCGGCTACACTGAAGCTTTCTTT. Encoded protein: CAISKQWAGEVGYTEAFF.

This clone was counted once. The chain is built from TRBV7-9 and TRBJ1-2; 7 nucleotides agree with TRBD1. J was trimmed by 6 bases and V by 3 bases; bases with no gene match: 10. CDR1 and CDR2 from the germline V gene are SEHNR and FQNEAQ (reference sequence). The CDR3 has 15 amino acids. CDR3 protein: CASSLVEGTANGYTF. The CDR3 DNA reads TGTGCCAGCAGCTTGGTAGAGGGGACAGCAAATGGCTACACCTTC.

The chain employs TRBV6-1 and TRBJ2-7, with TRBD2 identical over 9 bases. Germline values: CDR1 MNHNS, CDR2 SASEGT. The trim removed 1 base at V and 3 bases at J, leaving 1 base unmatched. This CDR3 contains 14 residues. The CDR3 DNA follows: TGTGCCAGCAGTGAAGGTAGCGGGAGCTACGAGCAGTACTTC. It codes for CASSEGSGSYEQYF.

The V call is TRBV19, the J call TRBJ2-7, with 8 bases fitting TRBD1. V lost 1 base and J lost 4; bases outside the gene matches: 3. This CDR3 is built from 14 residues. CDR1 is LNHDA, CDR2 SQIVND, per germline (reference sequence). The CDR3 loop is CASSIGQGYYEQYF. The CDR3 DNA is TGTGCCAGTAGTATAGGACAGGGGTATTACGAGCAGTACTTC.

This CDR3 reads CASRGQREKLFF. The CDR3 nucleotides are TGTGCCAGCAGAGGACAGAGGGAAAAACTGTTTTTT. The chain links TRBV6-5 to TRBJ1-4; a weak D match, TRBD1 (6 bases). V gave up 6 bases and J gave up 8 bases, with 10 bases separating them. From germline, CDR1 is MNHEY and CDR2 SVGAGI. The CDR3 covers 12 residues.

The chain recombines TRBV6-5 with TRBJ2-1, with TRBD1 matching 7 bases. The V and J ends lost 2 bases and 5 bases, in that order; junction bases with no gene match: 6. Germline values: CDR1 MNHEY, CDR2 SVGAGI. The CDR3 sequence is 15 residues long. The CDR3 loop is CASSYAVTGNNEQFF. CDR3 sequence (DNA): TGTGCCAGCAGTTACGCAGTGACAGGGAACAATGAGCAGTTCTTC.

The chain is built from TRBV6-5 and TRBJ2-3; D is perhaps TRBD2 (5 bases). The CDR3 consists of 15 residues. V lost 0 bases and J lost 4, with 11 bases in between. Germline V gene lookup returns CDR1 MNHEY and CDR2 SVGAGI. The CDR3 is CASSYSALLADTQYF. The CDR3 DNA sequence: TGTGCCAGCAGTTACTCGGCCCTACTAGCAGATACGCAGTATTTT.

This clone has just one count. V gene TRBV5-1 combines with J gene TRBJ2-1; 11 bases align to TRBD2. This CDR3 is 15 amino acids long. V lost 7 bases, J lost 7 bases, and 10 bases stayed unmatched. Germline V gene data show CDR1 as SGHRS and CDR2 as YFSETQ. CDR3: CASCQLAGEVNEQFF. In DNA form, the CDR3 reads TGCGCCAGCTGCCAACTAGCGGGAGAAGTGAATGAGCAGTTCTTC. The full variable domain, its missing parts supplied by reference TRBV5-1 and TRBJ2-1, is KAGVTQTPRYLIKTRGQQVTLSCSPISGHRSVSWYQQTPGQGLQFLFEYFSETQRNKGNFPGRFSGRQFSNSRSEMNVSTLELGDSALYLCASCQLAGEVNEQFFGPGTRLTVL.

V and J are TRBV24-1 and TRBJ2-3; 10 bases align to TRBD2. The CDR3 length is 18 residues. Germline loops: CDR1 KGHDR, CDR2 SFDVKD. Trimming took 2 bases from V and 6 from J; bases not matched to a gene: 13. CDR3 in amino acids: CATSDSPVLAGVVDTQYF. The CDR3 DNA sequence: TGTGCCACCAGTGATTCACCGGTCCTAGCGGGAGTGGTGGATACGCAGTATTTT.

The chain recombines TRBV6-5 with TRBJ2-2; 7 positions agree with TRBD2. This CDR3 is 16 amino acids long. Germline-derived CDR1 and CDR2 are MNHEY and SVGAGI. Losses at the gene ends were 1 base for V and 5 bases for J; bases not matched to a gene: 7. The CDR3 nucleotides read TGTGCCAGCAGTTACTGGGGGGGAGTGGGGACCGGGGAGCTGTTTTTT. It codes for CASSYWGGVGTGELFF.

The chain recombines TRBV28 with TRBJ1-1; the D is unclear. CDR1 MDHEN and CDR2 SYDVKM come from the germline V gene. The CDR3 has 13 amino acids. V gave up 7 bases and J gave up 0 bases, with 9 bases separating them. CDR3 bases: TGTGCCAGCACTAGGCTTATGAACACTGAAGCTTTCTTT. It yields the protein CASTRLMNTEAFF.

The chain links TRBV12-3 or TRBV12-4 to TRBJ1-4; 7 nucleotides match TRBD1. V was clipped by 5 bases and J by 6 bases; unmatched bases: 3. The CDR3 covers 13 residues. CDR3 nucleotide sequence: TGTGCCAGCAGTATACAGGGGCATGAAAAACTGTTTTTT. Its translation is CASSIQGHEKLFF.